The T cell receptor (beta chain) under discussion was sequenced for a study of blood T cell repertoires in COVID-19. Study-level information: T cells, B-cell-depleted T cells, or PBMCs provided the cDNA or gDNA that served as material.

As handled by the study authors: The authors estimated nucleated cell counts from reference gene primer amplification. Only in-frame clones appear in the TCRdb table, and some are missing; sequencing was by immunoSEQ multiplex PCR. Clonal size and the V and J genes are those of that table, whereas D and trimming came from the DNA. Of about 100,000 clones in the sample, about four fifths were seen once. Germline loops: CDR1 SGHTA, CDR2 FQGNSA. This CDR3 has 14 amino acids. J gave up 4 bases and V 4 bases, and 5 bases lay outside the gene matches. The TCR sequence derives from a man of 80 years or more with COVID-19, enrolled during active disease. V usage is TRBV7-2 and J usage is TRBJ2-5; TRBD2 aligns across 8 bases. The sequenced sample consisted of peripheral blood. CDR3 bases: TGTGCCAGCAGCTCGGCGGGGACTAGAGAGACCCAGTACTTC. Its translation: CASSSAGTRETQYF.